This T cell receptor beta chain was profiled in a study of T cell changes during pregnancy in multiple sclerosis. Sequencing was performed with immunoSEQ multiplex PCR; in TCRdb, only in-frame clones are kept and a portion is missing. The sample lists more than 15,000 clones, approximately 84% occurring once. The CDR3 sequence is 11 residues long. Germline CDR1 and CDR2: KGHSH and LQKENI. Trimming removed 8 bases at V and 4 bases at J, with 8 bases between. This specimen consisted of CD8+ T cells from peripheral blood mononuclear cells, obtained in the second trimester of pregnancy. V gene TRBV18 combines with J gene TRBJ1-2; no clear D gene. This TCR was sampled from a female donor in good health, enrolled as a control in a pregnancy study. The CDR3 coding sequence is TGTGCCAGCGTCGACACCTATGGCTACACCTTC. Protein product: CASVDTYGYTF.